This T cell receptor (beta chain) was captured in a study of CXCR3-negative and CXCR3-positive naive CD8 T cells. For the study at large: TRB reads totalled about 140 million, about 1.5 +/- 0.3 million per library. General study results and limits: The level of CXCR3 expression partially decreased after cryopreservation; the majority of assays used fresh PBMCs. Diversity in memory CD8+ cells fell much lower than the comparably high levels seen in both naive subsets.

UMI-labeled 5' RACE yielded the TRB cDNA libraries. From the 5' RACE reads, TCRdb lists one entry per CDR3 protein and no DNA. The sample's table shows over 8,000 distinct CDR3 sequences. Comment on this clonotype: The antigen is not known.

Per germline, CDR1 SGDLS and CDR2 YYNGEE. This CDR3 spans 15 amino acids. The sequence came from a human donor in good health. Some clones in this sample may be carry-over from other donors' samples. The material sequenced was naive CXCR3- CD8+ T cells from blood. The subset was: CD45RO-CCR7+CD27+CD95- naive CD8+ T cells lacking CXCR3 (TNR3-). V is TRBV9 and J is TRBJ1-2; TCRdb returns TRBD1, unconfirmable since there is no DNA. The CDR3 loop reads CASSVRQALDYGYTF.